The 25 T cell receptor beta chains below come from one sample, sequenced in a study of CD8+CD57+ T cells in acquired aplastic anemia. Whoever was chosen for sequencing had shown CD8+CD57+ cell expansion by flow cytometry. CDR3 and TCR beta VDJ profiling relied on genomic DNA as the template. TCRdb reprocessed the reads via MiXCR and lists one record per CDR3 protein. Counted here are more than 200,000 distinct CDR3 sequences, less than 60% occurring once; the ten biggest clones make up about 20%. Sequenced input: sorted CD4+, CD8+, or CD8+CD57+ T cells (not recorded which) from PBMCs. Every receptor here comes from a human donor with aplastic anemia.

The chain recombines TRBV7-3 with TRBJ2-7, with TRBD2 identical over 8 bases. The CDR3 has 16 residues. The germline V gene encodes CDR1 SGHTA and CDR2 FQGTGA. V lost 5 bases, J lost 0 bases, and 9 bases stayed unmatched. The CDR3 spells CASSPSGGFLSYEQYF. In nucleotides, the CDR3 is TGTGCCAGCAGCCCCAGCGGGGGCTTTCTCTCCTACGAGCAGTACTTC. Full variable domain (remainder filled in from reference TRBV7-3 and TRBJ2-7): GAGVSQTPSNKVTEKGKYVELRCDPISGHTALYWYRQSLGQGPEFLIYFQGTGAADDSGLPNDRFFAVRPEGSVSTLKIQRTERGDSAVYLCASSPSGGFLSYEQYFGPGTRLTVT.

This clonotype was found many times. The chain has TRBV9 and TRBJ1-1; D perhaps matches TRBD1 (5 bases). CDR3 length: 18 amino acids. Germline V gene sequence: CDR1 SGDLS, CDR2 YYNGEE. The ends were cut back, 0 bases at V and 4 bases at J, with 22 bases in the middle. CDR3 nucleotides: TGTGCCAGCAGCGTAGAAAGTGGGGGGGAGGTCGCTCCCACTGAAGCTTTCTTT. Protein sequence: CASSVESGGEVAPTEAFF.

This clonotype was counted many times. The CDR3 sequence: CSASRGQGVGQPQHF. The CDR3 coding sequence is TGCAGTGCTAGTAGGGGACAGGGAGTCGGGCAGCCCCAGCATTTT. The chain links TRBV20-1 to TRBJ1-5; 9 bases fit TRBD1. Germline V gene sequence: CDR1 DFQATT, CDR2 SNEGSKA (reference sequence). J gave up 7 bases and V 3 bases, and 10 bases lay outside the gene matches. This CDR3 contains 15 residues.

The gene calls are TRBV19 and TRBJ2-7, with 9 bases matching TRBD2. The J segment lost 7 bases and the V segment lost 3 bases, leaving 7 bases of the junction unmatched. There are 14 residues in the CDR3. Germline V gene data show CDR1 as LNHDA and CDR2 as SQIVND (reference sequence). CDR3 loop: CASSIGIAGVEQYF. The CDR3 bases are TGTGCCAGTAGTATCGGAATAGCGGGGGTTGAGCAGTACTTC.

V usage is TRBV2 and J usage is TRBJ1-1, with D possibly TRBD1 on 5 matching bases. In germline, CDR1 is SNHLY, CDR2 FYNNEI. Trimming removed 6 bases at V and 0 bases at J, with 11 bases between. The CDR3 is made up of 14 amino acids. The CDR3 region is CASSGSGVNTEAFF. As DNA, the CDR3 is TGTGCCAGCAGCGGTTCGGGGGTGAACACTGAAGCTTTCTTT.

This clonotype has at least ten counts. The CDR3 is CASSLAMGLQETQYF. For the CDR3, the DNA is TGTGCCAGCAGCTTAGCGATGGGACTACAAGAGACCCAGTACTTC. This rearrangement joins TRBV7-8 to TRBJ2-5, with TRBD2 matching over 7 bases. The V segment lost 0 bases and the J segment 2 bases; nucleotides outside the gene matches: 3. Per the germline V gene, CDR1 is SGHVS and CDR2 is FQNEAQ. The CDR3 runs to 15 residues.

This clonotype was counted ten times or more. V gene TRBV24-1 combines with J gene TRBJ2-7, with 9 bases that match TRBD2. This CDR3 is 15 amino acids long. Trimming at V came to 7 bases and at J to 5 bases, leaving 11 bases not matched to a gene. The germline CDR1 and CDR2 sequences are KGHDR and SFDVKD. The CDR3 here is CATSPAGGQFNEQYF. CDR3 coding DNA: TGTGCCACCAGCCCAGCGGGGGGCCAGTTCAACGAGCAGTACTTC.

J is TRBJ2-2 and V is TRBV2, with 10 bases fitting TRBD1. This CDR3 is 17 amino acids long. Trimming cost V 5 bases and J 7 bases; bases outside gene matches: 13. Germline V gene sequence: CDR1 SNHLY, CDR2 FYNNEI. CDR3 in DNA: TGTGCCAGCAGTCAGACTTGGGACAGGGGCCATAGCGGGGAGCTGTTTTTT. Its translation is CASSQTWDRGHSGELFF.

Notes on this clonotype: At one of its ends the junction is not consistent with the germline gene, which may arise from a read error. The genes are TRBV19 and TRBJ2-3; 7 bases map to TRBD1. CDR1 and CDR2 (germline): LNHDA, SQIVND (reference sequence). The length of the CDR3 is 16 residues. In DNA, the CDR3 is TGTGCCAGTAGTCCACAGGGGATACAAGGCACAGATACGCAGCACTTT. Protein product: CASSPQGIQGTDTQHF.

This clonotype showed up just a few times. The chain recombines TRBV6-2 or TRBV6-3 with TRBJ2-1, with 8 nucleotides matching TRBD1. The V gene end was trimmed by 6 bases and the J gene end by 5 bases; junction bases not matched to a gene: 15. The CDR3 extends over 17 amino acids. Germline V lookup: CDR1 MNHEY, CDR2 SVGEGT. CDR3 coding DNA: TGTGCCAGCAGCTCGAGATCGACAGGGGCAAGGCACAATGAGCAGTTCTTC. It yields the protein CASSSRSTGARHNEQFF.

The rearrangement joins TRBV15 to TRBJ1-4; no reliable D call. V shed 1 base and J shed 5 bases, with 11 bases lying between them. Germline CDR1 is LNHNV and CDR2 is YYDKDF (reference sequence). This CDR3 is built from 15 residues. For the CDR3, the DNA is TGTGCCACCAGCAGAGTGGGTCCCGGGAATGAAAAACTGTTTTTT. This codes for CATSRVGPGNEKLFF.

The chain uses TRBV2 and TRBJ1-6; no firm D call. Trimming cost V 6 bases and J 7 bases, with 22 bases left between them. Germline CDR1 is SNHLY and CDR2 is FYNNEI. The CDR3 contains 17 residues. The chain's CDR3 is CASSSWGRDQPNSPLHF. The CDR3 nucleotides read TGTGCCAGCAGCTCGTGGGGAAGGGATCAGCCCAATTCACCCCTCCACTTT.

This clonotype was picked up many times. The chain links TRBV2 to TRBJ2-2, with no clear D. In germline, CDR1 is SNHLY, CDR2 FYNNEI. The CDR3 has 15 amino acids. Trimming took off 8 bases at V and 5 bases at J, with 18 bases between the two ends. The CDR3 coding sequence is TGTGCCAGCTCCTTGGAGCCGGCGAGGACCGGGGAGCTGTTTTTT. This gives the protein CASSLEPARTGELFF. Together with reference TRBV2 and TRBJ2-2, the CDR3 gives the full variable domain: EPEVTQTPSHQVTQMGQEVILRCVPISNHLYFYWYRQILGQKVEFLVSFYNNEISEKSEIFDDQFSVERPDGSNFTLKIRSTKLEDSAMYFCASSLEPARTGELFFGEGSRLTVL.

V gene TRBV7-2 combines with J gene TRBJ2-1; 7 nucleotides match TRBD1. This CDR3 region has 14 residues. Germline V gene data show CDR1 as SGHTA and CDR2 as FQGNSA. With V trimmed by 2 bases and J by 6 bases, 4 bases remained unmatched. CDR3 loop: CASSLLGQRNEQFF. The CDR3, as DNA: TGTGCCAGCAGCTTATTGGGACAGCGCAATGAGCAGTTCTTC.

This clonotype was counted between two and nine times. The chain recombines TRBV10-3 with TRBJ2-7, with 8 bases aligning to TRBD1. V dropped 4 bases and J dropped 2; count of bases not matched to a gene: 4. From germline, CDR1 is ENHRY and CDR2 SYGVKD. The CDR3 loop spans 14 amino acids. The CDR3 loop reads CAISAGGLTYEQYF. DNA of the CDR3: TGTGCCATCAGTGCAGGGGGCCTAACCTACGAGCAGTACTTC.

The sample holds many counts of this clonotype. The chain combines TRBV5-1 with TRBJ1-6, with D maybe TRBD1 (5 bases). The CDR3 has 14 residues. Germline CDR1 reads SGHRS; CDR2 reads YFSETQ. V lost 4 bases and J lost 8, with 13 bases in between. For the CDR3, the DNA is TGCGCCAGCAGCCTCCAGGGATCCGATTCACCCCTCCACTTT. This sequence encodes CASSLQGSDSPLHF.

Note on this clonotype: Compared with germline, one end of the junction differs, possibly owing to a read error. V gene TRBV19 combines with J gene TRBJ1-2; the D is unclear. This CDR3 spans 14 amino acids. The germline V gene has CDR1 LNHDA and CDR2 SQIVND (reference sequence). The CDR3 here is CASSYPQTNYGYTF. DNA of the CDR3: TGTGCCAGTAGTTATCCGCAGACTAACTACGGCTACACCTTC.

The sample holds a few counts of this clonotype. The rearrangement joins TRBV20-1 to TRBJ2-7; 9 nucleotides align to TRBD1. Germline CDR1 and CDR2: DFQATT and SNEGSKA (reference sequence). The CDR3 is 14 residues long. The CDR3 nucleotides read TGCAGCGTTGTTTTGGGACAGGGACACTACGAGCAGTACTTC. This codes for CSVVLGQGHYEQYF.

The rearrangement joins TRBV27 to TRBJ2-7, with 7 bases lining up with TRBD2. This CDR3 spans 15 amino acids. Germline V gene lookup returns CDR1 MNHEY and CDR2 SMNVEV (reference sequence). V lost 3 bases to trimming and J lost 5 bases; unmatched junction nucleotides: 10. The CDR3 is CASSLSRGEGNEQYF. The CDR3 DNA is TGTGCCAGCAGTTTGTCGCGCGGGGAGGGCAACGAGCAGTACTTC.

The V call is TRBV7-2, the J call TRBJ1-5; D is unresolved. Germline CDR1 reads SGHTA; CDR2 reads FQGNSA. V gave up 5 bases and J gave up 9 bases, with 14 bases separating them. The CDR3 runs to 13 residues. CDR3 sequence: CASSIPGIRPQHF. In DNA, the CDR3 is TGTGCCAGCAGCATACCGGGAATCCGGCCCCAGCATTTT.

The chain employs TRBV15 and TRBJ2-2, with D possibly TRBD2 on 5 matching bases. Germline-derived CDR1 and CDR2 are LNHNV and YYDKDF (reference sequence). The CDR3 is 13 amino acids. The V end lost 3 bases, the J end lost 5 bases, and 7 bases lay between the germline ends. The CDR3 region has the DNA TGTGCCACCAGCAGTAGCGAAACCGGGGAGCTGTTTTTT. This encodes CATSSSETGELFF.

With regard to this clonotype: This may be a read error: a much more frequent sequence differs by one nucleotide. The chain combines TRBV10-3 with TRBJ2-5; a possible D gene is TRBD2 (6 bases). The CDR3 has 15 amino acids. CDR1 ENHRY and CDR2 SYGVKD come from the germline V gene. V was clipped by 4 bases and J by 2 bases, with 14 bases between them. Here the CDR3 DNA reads TGTGCCATCAGTGTTACCGGGACTCAGCAAGAGACCCAGTACTTC. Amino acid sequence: CAISVTGTQQETQYF.

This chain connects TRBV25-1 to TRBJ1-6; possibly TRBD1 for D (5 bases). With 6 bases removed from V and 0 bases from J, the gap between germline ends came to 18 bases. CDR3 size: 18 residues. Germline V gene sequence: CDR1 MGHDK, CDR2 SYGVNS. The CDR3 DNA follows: TGTGCCAGCAGACAGACCGGGACGGCAAGCTCCTATAATTCACCCCTCCACTTT. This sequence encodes CASRQTGTASSYNSPLHF.

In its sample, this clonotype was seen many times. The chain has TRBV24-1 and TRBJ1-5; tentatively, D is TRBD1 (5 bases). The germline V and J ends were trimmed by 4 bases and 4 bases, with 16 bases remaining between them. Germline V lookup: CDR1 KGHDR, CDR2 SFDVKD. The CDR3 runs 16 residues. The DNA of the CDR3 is TGTGCCACCAGTGAGTCTCGGGGAGCAGGGAATCAGCCCCAGCATTTT. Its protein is CATSESRGAGNQPQHF.

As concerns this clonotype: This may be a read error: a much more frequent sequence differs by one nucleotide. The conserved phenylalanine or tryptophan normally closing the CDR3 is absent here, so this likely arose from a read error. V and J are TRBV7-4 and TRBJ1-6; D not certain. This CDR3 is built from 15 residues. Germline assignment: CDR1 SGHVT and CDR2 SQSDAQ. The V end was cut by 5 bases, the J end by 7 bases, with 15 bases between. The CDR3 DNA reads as TGTGCCAGCAGCCCGGCCCAACATGGAAATTCACCCCTCCACTCT. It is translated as CASSPAQHGNSPLHS.